This T cell receptor beta chain was sequenced during a study of blood T cell repertoires in COVID-19. Study at large: From T cells, B-cell-depleted T cells, or PBMCs came the material, which was cDNA or gDNA.

This clone was seen a few times. In the same sample, other DNA sequences code for this CDR3. TCRdb's copy holds only in-frame clones and misses some; the assay was immunoSEQ multiplex PCR. This table holds around 98,000 clones, 87% found once. The CDR3 totals 11 residues. Trimming took 1 base from V and 10 from J, leaving 7 bases between them. Germline loops: CDR1 SEHNR, CDR2 FQNEAQ (reference sequence). The sequence came from a man between 65 and 79 years old with acute or convalescent COVID-19. The sequenced material came from peripheral blood. The chain has TRBV7-9 and TRBJ1-1, with TRBD1 as a possible D gene (6 bases). For the CDR3, the DNA is TGTGCCAGCAGCTTAGGAGGGGGAGCTTTCTTT. This translates into CASSLGGGAFF.